These T cell receptor beta chains were read from a single sample in a study of human T cells and chemical hapten exposure. MiXCR was run by TCRdb on the RACE reads, yielding one entry per CDR3 protein. Seen here are approximately 97,000 distinct CDR3 sequences, 27% observed once, and the top ten hold 10%. The sample here was whole blood, taken in connection with sensitization to the hapten diphenylcyclopropenone (DPC). The receptor source for this set is a man aged 40-50 years with alopecia areata. Some clones in this sample may be carry-over from other donors' samples. CDR3s include the opening cysteine and the closing phenylalanine or tryptophan. The order of the fields is D gene, J gene, V gene, clone size, CDR3 DNA, CDR3 protein. D genes are given only for firm matches. Rows may omit the clone size; those that give it use once, few, many or a size class.

d_gene: -; j_gene: TRBJ2-5; v_gene: TRBV12-3/TRBV12-4; abundance: -; CDR3nt: TGTGCCAGCAGTTTGGGGGAACAAGAGACCCAGTACTTC; CDR3aa: CASSLGEQETQYF
d_gene: TRBD2; j_gene: TRBJ2-3; v_gene: TRBV6-1; abundance: -; CDR3nt: TGTGCCAGCAGTGACACCCTGGGAGGGAGGACAGATACGCAGTATTTT; CDR3aa: CASSDTLGGRTDTQYF
d_gene: TRBD1; j_gene: TRBJ1-5; v_gene: TRBV6-5; abundance: once; CDR3nt: TGTGCCAGCAGTTCGGGGGACAGGGGCGGCAATCAGCCCCAGCATTTT; CDR3aa: CASSSGDRGGNQPQHF
d_gene: -; j_gene: TRBJ2-7; v_gene: TRBV5-6; abundance: -; CDR3nt: TGTGCCAGCAGCACAGGTGGGAGAATTTCCTACGAGCAGTACTTC; CDR3aa: CASSTGGRISYEQYF
d_gene: TRBD1; j_gene: TRBJ2-5; v_gene: TRBV6-2/TRBV6-3; abundance: -; CDR3nt: TGTGCCAGCATCGCCGGACAGGGTGAGACCCAGTACTTC; CDR3aa: CASIAGQGETQYF
d_gene: TRBD2; j_gene: TRBJ2-7; v_gene: TRBV20-1; abundance: few; CDR3nt: TGCAGTGCTACTAGCGGGAGAAGGAACGAGCAGTACTTC; CDR3aa: CSATSGRRNEQYF
d_gene: -; j_gene: TRBJ2-1; v_gene: TRBV7-6; abundance: -; CDR3nt: TGTGCCAGCAGCTTAGAGCCCCTAGCAGGCGGTGAGCAGTTCTTC; CDR3aa: CASSLEPLAGGEQFF
d_gene: TRBD2; j_gene: TRBJ2-1; v_gene: TRBV12-3/TRBV12-4; abundance: -; CDR3nt: TGTGCCAGCAGTGGGGGGGGTATAGCGGGAGCATTCAATGAGCAGTTCTTC; CDR3aa: CASSGGGIAGAFNEQFF
d_gene: TRBD1; j_gene: TRBJ1-1; v_gene: TRBV28; abundance: many; CDR3nt: TGTGCCAGCAGTTTATTGACAGGGGGCGATGACACTGAAGCTTTCTTT; CDR3aa: CASSLLTGGDDTEAFF
d_gene: TRBD1; j_gene: TRBJ2-4; v_gene: TRBV11-2; abundance: few; CDR3nt: TGTGCCAGCAGCCCCAAGGCGACAGGGGACCTAGCCAAAAACATTCAGTACTTC; CDR3aa: CASSPKATGDLAKNIQYF
d_gene: -; j_gene: TRBJ2-1; v_gene: TRBV2; abundance: many; CDR3nt: TGTGCCAGCAGCATAATAGCGGCATCGAATGAGCAGTTCTTC; CDR3aa: CASSIIAASNEQFF
d_gene: -; j_gene: TRBJ2-7; v_gene: TRBV7-9; abundance: few; CDR3nt: TGTGCCAGCAGCTTAGGGGGAACAGGTCACCACGAGCAGTACTTC; CDR3aa: CASSLGGTGHHEQYF
d_gene: -; j_gene: TRBJ2-5; v_gene: TRBV5-1; abundance: once; CDR3nt: TGCGCCAGCAGCTGGAATGGGGGCGGGATGCGAGAGACCCAGTACTTC; CDR3aa: CASSWNGGGMRETQYF
d_gene: -; j_gene: TRBJ2-3; v_gene: TRBV12-5; abundance: few; CDR3nt: TGTGCTAGTGGTTTGACGACCACAGATACGCAGTATTTT; CDR3aa: CASGLTTTDTQYF
d_gene: -; j_gene: TRBJ2-5; v_gene: TRBV28; abundance: few; CDR3nt: TGTGCCAGCAGTAAGCTAGTGCCTGAGACCCAGTACTTC; CDR3aa: CASSKLVPETQYF
d_gene: -; j_gene: TRBJ2-5; v_gene: TRBV18; abundance: few; CDR3nt: TGTGCCAGCTCACCCAAGCGACAAGAGACCCAGTACTTC; CDR3aa: CASSPKRQETQYF
d_gene: -; j_gene: TRBJ1-6; v_gene: TRBV12-3/TRBV12-4; abundance: -; CDR3nt: TGTGCCAGCAGCCATGGACCGGGCCTCAATTCACCCCTCCACTTT; CDR3aa: CASSHGPGLNSPLHF
d_gene: -; j_gene: TRBJ2-1; v_gene: TRBV14; abundance: few; CDR3nt: TGTGCCAGCAGCCAAGAACGGGAGAGCTCCTACAATGAGCAGTTCTTC; CDR3aa: CASSQERESSYNEQFF
d_gene: -; j_gene: TRBJ1-1; v_gene: TRBV28; abundance: many; CDR3nt: TGTGCCAGCAGTTCCCTAGCTAACGCGGGCACTGAAGCTTTCTTT; CDR3aa: CASSSLANAGTEAFF
d_gene: -; j_gene: TRBJ1-1; v_gene: TRBV27; abundance: -; CDR3nt: TGTGCCAGCAGTTTTTCCAGGAACACTGAAGCTTTCTTT; CDR3aa: CASSFSRNTEAFF
d_gene: -; j_gene: TRBJ2-3; v_gene: TRBV14; abundance: -; CDR3nt: TGTGCCAGCAGCCAAGGAGACACCCACACAGATACGCAGTATTTT; CDR3aa: CASSQGDTHTDTQYF
d_gene: -; j_gene: TRBJ2-5; v_gene: TRBV21-1; abundance: few; CDR3nt: TGTGCCAGCGGACAGGGGGAGGAGACCCAGTACTTC; CDR3aa: CASGQGEETQYF
d_gene: -; j_gene: TRBJ2-5; v_gene: TRBV10-3; abundance: -; CDR3nt: TGTGCCATCGGAAGACAGCAAGAGACCCAGTACTTC; CDR3aa: CAIGRQQETQYF
d_gene: -; j_gene: TRBJ2-3; v_gene: TRBV11-2; abundance: few; CDR3nt: TGTGCCAGCAGCTTAGCAGCCCGCCGCGCAGATACGCAGTATTTT; CDR3aa: CASSLAARRADTQYF
d_gene: -; j_gene: TRBJ1-4; v_gene: TRBV2; abundance: few; CDR3nt: TGTGCCAGCAGTGAAACCGGCCGTGATGAAAAACTGTTTTTT; CDR3aa: CASSETGRDEKLFF
d_gene: TRBD2; j_gene: TRBJ2-5; v_gene: TRBV7-9; abundance: few; CDR3nt: TGTGCCAGCAGCTTATCGGGGGGTGAGACCCAGTACTTC; CDR3aa: CASSLSGGETQYF
d_gene: -; j_gene: TRBJ2-5; v_gene: TRBV7-6; abundance: -; CDR3nt: TGTGCCAGCAGCTTATCGCAGGGAGCGGTGTACCCACAAGAGACCCAGTACTTC; CDR3aa: CASSLSQGAVYPQETQYF
d_gene: -; j_gene: TRBJ1-6; v_gene: TRBV20-1; abundance: -; CDR3nt: TGCAGTGCCGATTCCCGGGACCCAGAAAATTCACCCCTCCACTTT; CDR3aa: CSADSRDPENSPLHF
d_gene: TRBD2; j_gene: TRBJ2-2; v_gene: TRBV3-1; abundance: -; CDR3nt: TGTGCCAGCAGCCTCGGGACTAGCGGGGGGGAGCTGTTTTTT; CDR3aa: CASSLGTSGGELFF
d_gene: TRBD2; j_gene: TRBJ2-1; v_gene: TRBV18; abundance: -; CDR3nt: TGTGCCAGCTGGGCCAATAGCGGGCACGGTCAGTTCTTC; CDR3aa: CASWANSGHGQFF
d_gene: -; j_gene: TRBJ1-5; v_gene: TRBV7-2; abundance: -; CDR3nt: TGTGCCAGCAGCCCTCACGCGGGATATAGCAATCAGCCCCAGCATTTT; CDR3aa: CASSPHAGYSNQPQHF
d_gene: TRBD1; j_gene: TRBJ2-2; v_gene: TRBV27; abundance: few; CDR3nt: TGTGCCAGCAGTTGCCCTGAAGTGGACAGGGAAACAACCAATGATGCGAACACCGGGGAGCTGTTTTTT; CDR3aa: CASSCPEVDRETTNDANTGELFF
d_gene: -; j_gene: TRBJ2-1; v_gene: TRBV7-9; abundance: -; CDR3nt: TGTGCCAGCAGCATTCCTATGGGCACTGAGCAGTTCTTC; CDR3aa: CASSIPMGTEQFF
d_gene: -; j_gene: TRBJ1-1; v_gene: TRBV7-8; abundance: few; CDR3nt: TGTGCCAGCAGCTTCCGTAGCGCCCAGGGGAACACTGAAGCTTTCTTT; CDR3aa: CASSFRSAQGNTEAFF
d_gene: -; j_gene: TRBJ2-7; v_gene: TRBV6-5; abundance: -; CDR3nt: TGTGCCAGCAGTCCACAGAACACCTACGAGCAGTACTTC; CDR3aa: CASSPQNTYEQYF
d_gene: -; j_gene: TRBJ2-7; v_gene: TRBV28; abundance: few; CDR3nt: TGTGCCAGCAGTTTAATGGTGGCAGGGTCTCACGAGCAGTACTTC; CDR3aa: CASSLMVAGSHEQYF
d_gene: -; j_gene: TRBJ2-2; v_gene: TRBV30; abundance: -; CDR3nt: TGTGCCTGGAGCACGGGACTGAACACCGGGGAGCTGTTTTTT; CDR3aa: CAWSTGLNTGELFF
d_gene: -; j_gene: TRBJ1-3; v_gene: TRBV6-5; abundance: -; CDR3nt: TGTGCCAGTTCTGCGATGGTATCTGGAAACACCATATATTTT; CDR3aa: CASSAMVSGNTIYF
d_gene: TRBD1; j_gene: TRBJ2-1; v_gene: TRBV12-3/TRBV12-4; abundance: few; CDR3nt: TGTGCCAGCGAGCCGGGACAGGGTTATCATGAGCAGTTCTTC; CDR3aa: CASEPGQGYHEQFF
d_gene: -; j_gene: TRBJ1-5; v_gene: TRBV10-3; abundance: few; CDR3nt: TGTGCCATCAGGAAAGGAGAAGGGAATCCCAATCAGCCCCAGCATTTT; CDR3aa: CAIRKGEGNPNQPQHF
d_gene: -; j_gene: TRBJ1-5; v_gene: TRBV27; abundance: few; CDR3nt: TGTGCCAGCAGTTTACGACGGCGGACCCAGCATTTT; CDR3aa: CASSLRRRTQHF
d_gene: -; j_gene: TRBJ2-7; v_gene: TRBV2; abundance: -; CDR3nt: TGTGCCAGCAGAGCCGGGGTGGACTACGAGCAGTACTTC; CDR3aa: CASRAGVDYEQYF
d_gene: -; j_gene: TRBJ1-1; v_gene: TRBV4-1; abundance: -; CDR3nt: TGCGCCAGCAGCCAAGATCTAGGAGGCACTGAAGCTTTCTTT; CDR3aa: CASSQDLGGTEAFF
d_gene: -; j_gene: TRBJ1-2; v_gene: TRBV28; abundance: -; CDR3nt: TGTGCCAGCAGTTACAGCATAGACTATGGCTACACCTTC; CDR3aa: CASSYSIDYGYTF
d_gene: -; j_gene: TRBJ2-2; v_gene: TRBV7-8; abundance: -; CDR3nt: TGTGCCAGCAGCTTAATGGATGCCGGGGAGCTGTTTTTT; CDR3aa: CASSLMDAGELFF
d_gene: TRBD1; j_gene: TRBJ1-6; v_gene: TRBV20-1; abundance: -; CDR3nt: TGCAGTGCAAATACAGGGGGCTCCTATAATTCACCCCTCCACTTT; CDR3aa: CSANTGGSYNSPLHF
d_gene: TRBD2; j_gene: TRBJ2-3; v_gene: TRBV28; abundance: few; CDR3nt: TGTGCCAGCAGTTTATTTGGGACTAGCGGGAGTGGAGATACGCAGTATTTT; CDR3aa: CASSLFGTSGSGDTQYF
d_gene: -; j_gene: TRBJ2-7; v_gene: TRBV6-2/TRBV6-3; abundance: -; CDR3nt: TGTGCCAGCAGTTACTCGGACACCTACGAGCAGTACTTC; CDR3aa: CASSYSDTYEQYF
d_gene: -; j_gene: TRBJ1-4; v_gene: TRBV15; abundance: -; CDR3nt: TGTGCCACCAGCAGAGGTCCAGAAAAACTGTTTTTT; CDR3aa: CATSRGPEKLFF
d_gene: -; j_gene: TRBJ2-7; v_gene: TRBV9; abundance: -; CDR3nt: TGTGCCAGCAGCGTTTTTGTCCAGGGACCCGAGCAGTACTTC; CDR3aa: CASSVFVQGPEQYF
d_gene: TRBD2; j_gene: TRBJ2-3; v_gene: TRBV29-1; abundance: -; CDR3nt: TGCAGCGCTAGCGGGAGGGCCAATACGCAGTATTTT; CDR3aa: CSASGRANTQYF
d_gene: -; j_gene: TRBJ1-3; v_gene: TRBV3-1; abundance: -; CDR3nt: TGTGCCAGCAGCCAAGATCGGCCTGGAAACACCATATATTTT; CDR3aa: CASSQDRPGNTIYF
d_gene: -; j_gene: TRBJ2-1; v_gene: TRBV6-5; abundance: -; CDR3nt: TGTGCCAGCAGTGACTACAACAATGAGCAGTTCTTC; CDR3aa: CASSDYNNEQFF
d_gene: -; j_gene: TRBJ2-7; v_gene: TRBV5-1; abundance: few; CDR3nt: TGCGCCAGCAGACAGACGCCGGGGAACTACGAGCAGTACTTC; CDR3aa: CASRQTPGNYEQYF
d_gene: TRBD2; j_gene: TRBJ2-1; v_gene: TRBV28; abundance: -; CDR3nt: TGTGCCAGCAGTTCCGGGACTATACTGGATGAGCAGTTCTTC; CDR3aa: CASSSGTILDEQFF
d_gene: -; j_gene: TRBJ2-3; v_gene: TRBV18; abundance: -; CDR3nt: TGTGCCAGCTCACCCCTTTCTGCCAAATATAGCACAGATACGCAGTATTTT; CDR3aa: CASSPLSAKYSTDTQYF